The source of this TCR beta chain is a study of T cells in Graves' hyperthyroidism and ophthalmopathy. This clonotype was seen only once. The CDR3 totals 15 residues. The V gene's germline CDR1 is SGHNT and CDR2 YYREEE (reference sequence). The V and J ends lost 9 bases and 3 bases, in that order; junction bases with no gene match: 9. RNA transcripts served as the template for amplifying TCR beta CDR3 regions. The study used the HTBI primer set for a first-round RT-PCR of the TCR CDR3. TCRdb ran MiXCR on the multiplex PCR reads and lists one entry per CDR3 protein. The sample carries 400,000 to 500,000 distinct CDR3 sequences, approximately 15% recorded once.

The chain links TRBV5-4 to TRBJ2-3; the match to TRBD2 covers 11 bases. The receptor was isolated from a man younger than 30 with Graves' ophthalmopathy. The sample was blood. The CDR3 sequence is CATKTLAGGTDTQYF. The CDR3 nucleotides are TGTGCCACCAAGACCCTAGCGGGGGGTACAGATACGCAGTATTTT.